A selection of T cell receptor beta chains follows, all from one sample in a study of T cell repertoires in cytomegalovirus infection. These receptors' antigens are unknown. Each CDR3 protein gets one entry after TCRdb re-called the reads with MiXCR. Here the sample spans about 160,000 distinct CDR3 sequences, about a fifth being singletons. This specimen was CD8+ T cells from cultured PBMCs, taken from culture after CMV antigen stimulation. These receptors were collected from a human donor in good health (CMV status not recorded). Some clones in this sample may be carry-over from other donors' samples. The CDR3 runs from the conserved cysteine through the conserved F or W.

v_gene: TRBV7-8
j_gene: TRBJ1-1
CDR3aa: CASSDYRGDTEAFF

v_gene: TRBV5-1
j_gene: TRBJ2-7
CDR3aa: CASSSQTGAWEQYF

v_gene: TRBV7-2
j_gene: TRBJ2-3
CDR3aa: CASSGYGGSTDTQYF

v_gene: TRBV19
j_gene: TRBJ2-1
CDR3aa: CASSIGGRGSNEQFF

v_gene: TRBV7-2
j_gene: TRBJ1-1
CDR3aa: CASSFRARTEAFF

v_gene: TRBV6-2/TRBV6-3
j_gene: TRBJ1-1
CDR3aa: CASTQSGTGQTEAFF

v_gene: TRBV27
j_gene: TRBJ1-1
CDR3aa: CASRGGTGEAFF

v_gene: TRBV10-3
j_gene: TRBJ1-1
CDR3aa: CDIREGGLPWF

v_gene: TRBV12-3/TRBV12-4
j_gene: TRBJ1-4
CDR3aa: CASSSGTLSLELFF

v_gene: TRBV6-5
j_gene: TRBJ1-6
CDR3aa: CASSYSIRTANSPLHF

v_gene: TRBV11-2
j_gene: TRBJ1-1
CDR3aa: CASSFNRDTEAFF

v_gene: TRBV7-2
j_gene: TRBJ2-7
CDR3aa: CASSRNRAYEQYF

v_gene: TRBV18
j_gene: TRBJ2-6
CDR3aa: CASSPRVVSGANVLTF

v_gene: TRBV7-6
j_gene: TRBJ2-1
CDR3aa: CASSLRGGTYNEQFF

v_gene: TRBV4-1
j_gene: TRBJ2-7
CDR3aa: CASSQVPSEYEQYF

v_gene: TRBV7-9
j_gene: TRBJ2-1
CDR3aa: CASSSGGTVIWYEQFF

v_gene: TRBV6-1
j_gene: TRBJ2-7
CDR3aa: CASGFWEQYF

v_gene: TRBV4-1
j_gene: TRBJ2-7
CDR3aa: CASSREGDGGYEQYF

v_gene: TRBV4-2
j_gene: TRBJ1-1
CDR3aa: CASSRRTGTMNTEAFF

v_gene: TRBV7-2
j_gene: TRBJ1-1
CDR3aa: CASSLPLDTEAFF

v_gene: TRBV7-4
j_gene: TRBJ1-1
CDR3aa: CASSLATGLSIEAFF

v_gene: TRBV7-2
j_gene: TRBJ1-1
CDR3aa: CASRTGTEAFF

v_gene: TRBV30
j_gene: TRBJ1-1
CDR3aa: CAWIRDSVNTEAFF

v_gene: TRBV7-8
j_gene: TRBJ1-1
CDR3aa: CASSSSSKPLEAFF

v_gene: TRBV7-2
j_gene: TRBJ1-1
CDR3aa: CASSSRARNTEAFF

v_gene: TRBV7-6
j_gene: TRBJ2-7
CDR3aa: CASSGPQGNYEQYF

v_gene: TRBV7-2
j_gene: TRBJ2-1
CDR3aa: CASSFRYLGEQFF

v_gene: TRBV7-3
j_gene: TRBJ1-1
CDR3aa: CASSLIGGMNTEAFF

v_gene: TRBV4-2
j_gene: TRBJ2-2
CDR3aa: CASSQQQGHGELFF

v_gene: TRBV7-6
j_gene: TRBJ1-1
CDR3aa: CASSLGPPNTEAFF

v_gene: TRBV9
j_gene: TRBJ1-1
CDR3aa: CASSGLGTEKGDTEAFF

v_gene: TRBV6-1
j_gene: TRBJ1-2
CDR3aa: CASSGLGSTF

v_gene: TRBV4-3
j_gene: TRBJ2-3
CDR3aa: CASSSSLAGGSQTQYF

v_gene: TRBV6-2/TRBV6-3
j_gene: TRBJ2-1
CDR3aa: CASSATGGEQFF

v_gene: TRBV6-2/TRBV6-3
j_gene: TRBJ2-5
CDR3aa: CASSPPVEWTQYF

v_gene: TRBV27
j_gene: TRBJ1-5
CDR3aa: CASSLSPSRAQHF

v_gene: TRBV27
j_gene: TRBJ2-1
CDR3aa: CASSKGGGAYNEQFF

v_gene: TRBV9
j_gene: TRBJ1-2
CDR3aa: CASHPVGTGDYGYTF

v_gene: TRBV29-1
j_gene: TRBJ2-6
CDR3aa: CSVEDLPVSGANVLTF

v_gene: TRBV29-1
j_gene: TRBJ2-7
CDR3aa: CSVEASSYEQYF

v_gene: TRBV12-3/TRBV12-4
j_gene: TRBJ2-3
CDR3aa: CASSLFPPGADPTDTQYF

v_gene: TRBV20-1
j_gene: TRBJ2-5
CDR3aa: CSAWNPETEETQYF

v_gene: TRBV27
j_gene: TRBJ2-7
CDR3aa: CASSLSNGGYEQYF

v_gene: TRBV6-5
j_gene: TRBJ1-4
CDR3aa: CASSYSGRGGEEKLFF

v_gene: TRBV7-9
j_gene: TRBJ2-1
CDR3aa: CASSFRDNTNEQFF

v_gene: TRBV18
j_gene: TRBJ2-1
CDR3aa: CASSPVLAGAYYNEQFF

v_gene: TRBV7-9
j_gene: TRBJ2-7
CDR3aa: CASSPGAPYEQYF